What follows are 12 T cell receptor beta chains derived from one specimen sequenced in a study of cytomegalovirus exposure and HLA in healthy donors. This PCR relied on a set of 60 Vbeta primers and 13 Jbeta primers. Data came from immunoSEQ multiplex PCR; TCRdb stores just in-frame clones and leaves some out. The sample carries some 120,000 clones, 55% to 75% recorded once. Sequencing was performed on PBMCs. The receptors derive from a man aged 25 to 40 in good health and CMV-seropositive.

The chain couples TRBV27 to TRBJ2-2; 14 positions match TRBD2. The CDR3 contains 17 residues. V gave up 4 bases and J gave up 0 bases; unmatched junction bases: 1. Germline CDR1 reads MNHEY; CDR2 reads SMNVEV (reference sequence). CDR3 DNA sequence: TGTGCCAGCAGTTGGGGACTAGCGGGGGCGAACACCGGGGAGCTGTTTTTT. Translated: CASSWGLAGANTGELFF.

J is TRBJ2-5 and V is TRBV4-2, with TRBD1 matching 8 bases. The length of the CDR3 is 16 residues. Per the germline V gene, CDR1 is LGHNA and CDR2 is YNFKEQ. V shed 0 bases and J 2 bases; nucleotides not matched to a gene: 5. This CDR3 reads CASSQDPGQAQETQYF. The DNA for the CDR3 is TGTGCCAGCAGCCAAGATCCGGGACAGGCTCAAGAGACCCAGTACTTC.

The rearrangement links TRBV30 to TRBJ2-5; the match to TRBD1 covers 8 bases. The ends lost 0 bases at V and 5 bases at J; junction bases unmatched: 5. The CDR3 length is 14 residues. Germline assignment: CDR1 GTSNPN and CDR2 SVGIG (reference sequence). DNA for the CDR3: TGTGCCTGGAGTGTACAGGGGGGTGTGGAGACCCAGTACTTC. Residues: CAWSVQGGVETQYF.

This clone was counted between two and nine times. CDR3 amino acids: CASSDPGGLGGEQYF. Written as DNA, the CDR3 is TGTGCCAGCAGTGATCCGGGGGGTTTAGGGGGCGAGCAGTACTTC. The chain joins TRBV25-1 to TRBJ2-7, with D possibly TRBD2 on 7 matching bases. This CDR3 region has 15 residues. Germline V gene data show CDR1 as MGHDK and CDR2 as SYGVNS. Trimming pared 3 bases from V and 6 bases from J, leaving 18 bases between.

This rearrangement joins TRBV5-1 to TRBJ1-1; 7 bases line up with TRBD1. The V gene end was trimmed by 2 bases and the J gene end by 1 base; junction bases not matched to a gene: 2. The CDR3 contains 14 residues. Germline lookup yields CDR1 SGHRS and CDR2 YFSETQ. The CDR3 loop is CASSFYRGNTEAFF. In DNA, the CDR3 is TGCGCCAGCAGCTTCTACAGGGGGAACACTGAAGCTTTCTTT.

The V call is TRBV19, the J call TRBJ2-2; 8 bases map to TRBD2. The J segment lost 6 bases and the V segment lost 4 bases, leaving 10 bases of the junction unmatched. Germline loops: CDR1 LNHDA, CDR2 SQIVND (reference sequence). CDR3 size: 16 residues. CDR3 region: CASSSGGLVVAGELFF. DNA for the CDR3: TGTGCCAGTAGTAGTGGGGGACTAGTCGTAGCCGGGGAGCTGTTTTTT.

The chain joins TRBV4-1 to TRBJ2-1; weak D call: TRBD2 (7 bases). The V end was cut by 1 base, the J end by 12 bases, with 16 bases between. This CDR3 contains 14 residues. Germline loops: CDR1 MGHRA, CDR2 YSYEKL. This CDR3 is CASSQGGTGGGQFF. The CDR3 DNA reads TGCGCCAGCAGCCAAGGCGGGACGGGGGGCGGGCAGTTCTTC.

This rearrangement joins TRBV2 to TRBJ2-7, with 7 bases lining up with TRBD1. V trimming: 6 bases; J trimming: 3 bases; junction bases outside the gene matches: 8. There are 14 residues in the CDR3. CDR1 SNHLY and CDR2 FYNNEI come from the germline V gene. The CDR3 loop reads CASRDRSRVYEQYF. The CDR3 coding sequence is TGTGCCAGCAGGGACAGGTCGAGGGTCTACGAGCAGTACTTC.

This rearrangement joins TRBV6-4 to TRBJ2-1; 11 bases are shared with TRBD2. With V trimmed by 6 bases and J by 5 bases, 6 bases remained unmatched. The CDR3 is made up of 15 amino acids. In germline, CDR1 is MRHNA, CDR2 SNTAGT. The chain's CDR3 is CASSHTSGGNNEQFF. The CDR3 DNA follows: TGTGCCAGCAGCCACACTAGCGGGGGCAACAATGAGCAGTTCTTC.

J is TRBJ2-7 and V is TRBV7-9; D ambiguous. V was clipped by 0 bases and J by 5 bases, with 11 bases between them. The CDR3 sequence is 14 residues long. Germline-derived CDR1 and CDR2 are SEHNR and FQNEAQ (reference sequence). CDR3 coding DNA: TGTGCCAGCAGCTTAGCGTACCAGTCCCACGAGCAGTACTTC. This translates into CASSLAYQSHEQYF. The variable domain in full, with the rest retrieved from reference TRBV7-9 and TRBJ2-7, is DTGVSQNPRHKITKRGQNVTFRCDPISEHNRLYWYRQTLGQGPEFLTYFQNEAQLEKSRLLSDRFSAERPKGSFSTLEIQRTEQGDSAMYLCASSLAYQSHEQYFGPGTRLTVT.

V gene TRBV21-1 combines with J gene TRBJ2-7; the table gives TRBD1 as D, unverified against the DNA. TRBV21-1 is a listed pseudogene. This CDR3 comprises 15 residues. Here the CDR3 reads CASSIRTGLSYEQYF. CDR3 bases: TGTGCCAGCAGCATAAGGACAGGGCTGAGCTACGAGCAGTACTTC.

This CDR3 is CASSQERRPHGYTF. CDR3 bases: TGCGCCAGCAGCCAAGAGCGGCGGCCCCACGGCTACACCTTC. The chain has TRBV4-3 and TRBJ1-2; D gene ambiguous. V lost 0 bases to trimming and J lost 8 bases, with 13 bases between them. In germline, CDR1 is LGHNA, CDR2 YSLEER. The length of the CDR3 is 14 residues.